This T cell receptor (beta chain) originates from a study of T-cell memory formation after mild COVID-19. General study results and limits: CD4+ bias marked clones expanding day 15 to 37, unlike balanced contracting clones. The study detected some responding clones in pre-infection memory, suggesting cross-reactive memory joined.

Constant-segment primers were used for 5'RACE, and the resulting TCR alpha and TCR beta cDNA libraries carried sample barcodes and UMIs. Each CDR3 protein is one row after TCRdb ran MiXCR on the 5' RACE reads. The sample carries roughly 300,000 distinct CDR3 sequences, approximately 8% recorded once. As for this clonotype: Antigen specificity is unknown.

The source of this sequence is a man younger than 35 who had mild COVID-19 (a few samples of this study predate the infection). Cell type and time point are not known. Sequencing used PBMCs or a T cell subset sorted from them (not recorded which).

The CDR3 loop reads CASSLGSGGARNEQFF. DNA for the CDR3: TGCGCCAGCAGCTTGGGGAGCGGGGGGGCTCGTAATGAGCAGTTCTTC. The chain joins TRBV5-1 to TRBJ2-1; 10 bases are a match to TRBD2. This CDR3 has 16 amino acids. Germline loops: CDR1 SGHRS, CDR2 YFSETQ. Germline trimming cut 0 bases from V and 7 bases from J; bases unmatched to any gene: 7.